Detailed here is one T cell receptor beta chain. Its cognate antigen is unknown. Baseline was the first blood sampling point, followed by cycle 4 day 1 and cycle 7 day 1. The data originate from a study of OX40 agonist ivuxolimab in advanced cancers. Overall study results and limits: Among T cells, CD8+ cells averaged more expanded clones than CD4+ cells. The study did not work out the antigen specificity of the expanded peripheral T cells.

Profiled with immunoSEQ multiplex PCR; TCRdb holds only in-frame clones, not every one. The sample shows approximately 26,000 clones, about 88% of them seen only once. Trimming cost V 4 bases and J 0 bases; bases outside gene matches: 16. CDR3 length equals 21 residues. Germline V gives CDR1 MDHEN, CDR2 SYDVKM. This clonotype was sampled from an adult with an advanced solid tumor such as melanoma, head and neck, liver or kidney cancer. V usage is TRBV28 and J usage is TRBJ1-4; TRBD1 aligns across 11 bases. The starting material was CD4+ or CD8+ T cells sorted from blood, obtained in a trial of the OX40 agonist ivuxolimab. In DNA, the CDR3 is TGTGCCAGCAGTTCATGGCTATGGGGGACAGGGGGACCAACAACTAATGAAAAACTGTTTTTT. Its protein product is CASSSWLWGTGGPTTNEKLFF.